This entry is about one TCR beta chain. Germline assignment: CDR1 SGHTA and CDR2 FQGNSA. CDR3 length: 15 amino acids. J gave up 3 bases and V 5 bases, and 4 bases lay outside the gene matches. These data belong to a study of cytomegalovirus exposure and HLA in healthy donors. Researchers ran the PCR with 60 Vbeta and 13 Jbeta primers. Libraries were prepared by immunoSEQ multiplex PCR; TCRdb keeps only in-frame clonotypes and omits some of them. The specimen's table records 150,000 to 200,000 clones. The rearrangement links TRBV7-2 to TRBJ2-7; 13 bases are a match to TRBD2. The sample consisted of PBMCs. The TCR originated in a woman in her fifties or sixties in good health and CMV-seronegative. CDR3 sequence (DNA): TGTGCCAGCAGCGCCGGGACTAGCGGGATCTACGAGCAGTACTTC. Amino acids: CASSAGTSGIYEQYF.